A single sample gave rise to the 3 T cell receptor beta chains below, sequenced in a study of beta chain features in type 1 diabetes. Expressed TCRB transcripts got sequenced, as all isolated RNA was reverse transcribed. Assay: immunoSEQ multiplex PCR; the TCRdb copy retains only in-frame clones and omits some. The table lists 15,000 to 19,000 clones, 43% of them singletons, with 0.45% to 0.65% in the top ten. Sequenced: stem cell memory CD4+ T cells from blood. These receptors came from a woman aged 40 to 49 in good health.

Concerning this clone: The junction differs from germline at one of its ends, possibly a read error. The genes are TRBV7-7 and TRBJ2-5; D not resolved. CDR1 and CDR2 (germline): SSHAT, FNYEAQ (reference sequence). The CDR3 length is 14 residues. The CDR3 is CASSLISGAETQYF. The CDR3 DNA reads TGTGCTAGCAGCTTGATTTCAGGTGCGGAGACCCAGTACTTC.

This clone is medium-sized within its sample. As DNA, the CDR3 is TGTGCCATCAGTGCCGGGACAGCACAAGAGACCCAGTACTTC. It specifies CAISAGTAQETQYF. The rearrangement links TRBV10-3 to TRBJ2-5, with 7 nucleotides matching TRBD1. This CDR3 comprises 14 residues. The V segment lost 4 bases and the J segment 2 bases; nucleotides outside the gene matches: 4. Germline V gene lookup returns CDR1 ENHRY and CDR2 SYGVKD.

The gene calls are TRBV2 and TRBJ1-5, with 9 bases aligning to TRBD1. Looked up from germline, CDR1 is SNHLY and CDR2 is FYNNEI. The J segment lost 4 bases and the V segment lost 4 bases, leaving 11 bases of the junction unmatched. The CDR3 consists of 17 residues. The CDR3 nucleotides are TGTGCCAGCAGTGTCGGACAGGGGCGCTGGGGAAATCAGCCCCAGCATTTT. This encodes CASSVGQGRWGNQPQHF. Filled out from reference TRBV2 and TRBJ1-5, the complete variable domain reads EPEVTQTPSHQVTQMGQEVILRCVPISNHLYFYWYRQILGQKVEFLVSFYNNEISEKSEIFDDQFSVERPDGSNFTLKIRSTKLEDSAMYFCASSVGQGRWGNQPQHFGDGTRLSIL.